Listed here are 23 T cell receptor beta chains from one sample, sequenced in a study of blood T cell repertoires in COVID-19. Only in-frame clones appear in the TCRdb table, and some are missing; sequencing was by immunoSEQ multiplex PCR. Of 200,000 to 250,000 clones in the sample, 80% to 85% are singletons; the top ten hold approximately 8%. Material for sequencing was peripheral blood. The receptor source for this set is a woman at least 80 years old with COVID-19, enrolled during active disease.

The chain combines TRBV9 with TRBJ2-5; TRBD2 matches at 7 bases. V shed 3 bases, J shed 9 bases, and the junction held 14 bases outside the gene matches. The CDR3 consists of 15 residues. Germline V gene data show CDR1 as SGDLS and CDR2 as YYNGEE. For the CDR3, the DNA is TGTGCCAGCAGCGGAGGACCCTCCCTAGCGGAGGCCCAGTACTTC. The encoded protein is CASSGGPSLAEAQYF.

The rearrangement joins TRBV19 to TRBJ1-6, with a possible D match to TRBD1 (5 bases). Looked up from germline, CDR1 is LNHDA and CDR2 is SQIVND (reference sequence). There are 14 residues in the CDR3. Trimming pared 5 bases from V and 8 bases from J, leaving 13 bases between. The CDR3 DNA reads TGTGCCAGTAGTCCCTCAGGGTTATATTCACCCCTCCACTTT. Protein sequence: CASSPSGLYSPLHF. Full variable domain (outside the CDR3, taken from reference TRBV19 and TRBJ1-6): DGGITQSPKYLFRKEGQNVTLSCEQNLNHDAMYWYRQDPGQGLRLIYYSQIVNDFQKGDIAEGYSVSREKKESFPLTVTSAQKNPTAFYLCASSPSGLYSPLHFGNGTRLTVT.

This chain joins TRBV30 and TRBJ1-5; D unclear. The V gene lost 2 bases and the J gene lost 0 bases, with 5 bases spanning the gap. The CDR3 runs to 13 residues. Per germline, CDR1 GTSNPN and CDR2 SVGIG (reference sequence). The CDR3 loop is CAWSSGSNQPQHF. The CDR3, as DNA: TGTGCCTGGAGTTCGGGTAGCAATCAGCCCCAGCATTTT.

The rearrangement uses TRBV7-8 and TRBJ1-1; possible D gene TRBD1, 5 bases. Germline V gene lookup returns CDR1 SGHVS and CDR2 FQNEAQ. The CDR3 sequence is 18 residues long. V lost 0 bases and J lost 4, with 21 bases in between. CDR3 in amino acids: CASSLAIGAGGRSTEAFF. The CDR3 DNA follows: TGTGCCAGCAGCTTAGCTATTGGAGCGGGGGGGAGGAGCACTGAAGCTTTCTTT. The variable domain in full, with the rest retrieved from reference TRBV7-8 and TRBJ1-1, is GAGVSQSPRYKVAKRGQDVALRCDPISGHVSLFWYQQALGQGPEFLTYFQNEAQLDKSGLPSDRFFAERPEGSVSTLKIQRTQQEDSAVYLCASSLAIGAGGRSTEAFFGQGTRLTVV.

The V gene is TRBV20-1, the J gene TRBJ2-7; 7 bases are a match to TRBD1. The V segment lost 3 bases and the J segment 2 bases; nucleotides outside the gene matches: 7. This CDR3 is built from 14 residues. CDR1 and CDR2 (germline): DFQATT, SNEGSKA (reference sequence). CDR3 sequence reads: CSASRQGEAYEQYF. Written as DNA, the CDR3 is TGCAGTGCTAGTAGACAGGGAGAGGCCTACGAGCAGTACTTC.

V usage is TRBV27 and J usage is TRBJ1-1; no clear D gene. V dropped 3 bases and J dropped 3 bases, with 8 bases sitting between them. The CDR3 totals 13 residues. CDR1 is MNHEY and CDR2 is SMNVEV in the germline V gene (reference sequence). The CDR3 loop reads CASSLRHYTEAFF. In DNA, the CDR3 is TGTGCCAGCAGTTTGCGACACTACACTGAAGCTTTCTTT.

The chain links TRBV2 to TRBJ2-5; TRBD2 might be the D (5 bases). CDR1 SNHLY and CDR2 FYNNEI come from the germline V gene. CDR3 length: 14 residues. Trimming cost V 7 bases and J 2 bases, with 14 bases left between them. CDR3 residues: CASNRERKQETQYF. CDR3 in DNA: TGTGCCAGCAATAGGGAGCGGAAGCAAGAGACCCAGTACTTC.

CDR3 residues: CASSYSQRSEKLFF. The CDR3 nucleotides are TGTGCCAGCAGTTACTCTCAAAGGAGTGAAAAACTGTTTTTT. The chain combines TRBV6-5 with TRBJ1-4; no firm D call. The CDR3 consists of 14 residues. Germline lookup yields CDR1 MNHEY and CDR2 SVGAGI. The V end was cut by 0 bases, the J end by 7 bases, with 9 bases between.

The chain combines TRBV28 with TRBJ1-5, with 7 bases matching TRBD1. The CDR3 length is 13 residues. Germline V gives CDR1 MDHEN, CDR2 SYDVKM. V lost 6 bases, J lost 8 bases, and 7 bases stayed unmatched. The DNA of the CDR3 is TGTGCCAGCAGCCTGGACAGGATAGAGCCCCAGCATTTT. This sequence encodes CASSLDRIEPQHF.

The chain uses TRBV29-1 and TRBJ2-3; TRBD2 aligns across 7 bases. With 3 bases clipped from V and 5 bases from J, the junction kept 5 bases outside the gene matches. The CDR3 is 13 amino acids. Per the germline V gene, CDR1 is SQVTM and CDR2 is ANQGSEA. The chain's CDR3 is CSVEGGGEDTQYF. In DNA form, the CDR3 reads TGCAGCGTTGAGGGGGGAGGGGAAGATACGCAGTATTTT.

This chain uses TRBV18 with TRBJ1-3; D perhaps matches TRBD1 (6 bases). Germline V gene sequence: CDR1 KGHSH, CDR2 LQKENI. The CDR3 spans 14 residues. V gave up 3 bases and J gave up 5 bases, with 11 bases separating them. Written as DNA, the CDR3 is TGTGCCAGCTCACCGGGGACAACCAGAAACACCATATATTTT. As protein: CASSPGTTRNTIYF.

CDR3 residues: CATATGNYGYTF. The CDR3 nucleotides read TGTGCCACCGCGACAGGGAACTATGGCTACACCTTC. The chain uses TRBV15 and TRBJ1-2, with 7 nucleotides matching TRBD1. This CDR3 has 12 amino acids. V lost 8 bases, J lost 2 bases, and 2 bases stayed unmatched. The germline V gene encodes CDR1 LNHNV and CDR2 YYDKDF (reference sequence).

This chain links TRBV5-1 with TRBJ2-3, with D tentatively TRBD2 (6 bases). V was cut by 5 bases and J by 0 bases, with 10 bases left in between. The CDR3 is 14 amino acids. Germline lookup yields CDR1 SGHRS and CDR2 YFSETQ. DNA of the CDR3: TGCGCCAGCAGGGAGGGACGGAGCACAGATACGCAGTATTTT. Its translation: CASREGRSTDTQYF. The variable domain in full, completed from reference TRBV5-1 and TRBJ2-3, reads KAGVTQTPRYLIKTRGQQVTLSCSPISGHRSVSWYQQTPGQGLQFLFEYFSETQRNKGNFPGRFSGRQFSNSRSEMNVSTLELGDSALYLCASREGRSTDTQYFGPGTRLTVL.

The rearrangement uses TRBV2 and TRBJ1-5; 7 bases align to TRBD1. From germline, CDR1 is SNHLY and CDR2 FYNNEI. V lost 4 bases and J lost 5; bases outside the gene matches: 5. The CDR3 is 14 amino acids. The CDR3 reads CASSGGQDYQPQHF. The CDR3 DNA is TGTGCCAGCAGTGGAGGACAGGATTATCAGCCCCAGCATTTT.

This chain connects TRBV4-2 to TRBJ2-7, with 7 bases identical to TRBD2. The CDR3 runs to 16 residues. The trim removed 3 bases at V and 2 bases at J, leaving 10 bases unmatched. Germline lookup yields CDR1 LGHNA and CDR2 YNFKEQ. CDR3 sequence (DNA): TGTGCCAGCAGCCAGCCCGGACTAGATATTACCTACGAGCAGTACTTC. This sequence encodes CASSQPGLDITYEQYF.

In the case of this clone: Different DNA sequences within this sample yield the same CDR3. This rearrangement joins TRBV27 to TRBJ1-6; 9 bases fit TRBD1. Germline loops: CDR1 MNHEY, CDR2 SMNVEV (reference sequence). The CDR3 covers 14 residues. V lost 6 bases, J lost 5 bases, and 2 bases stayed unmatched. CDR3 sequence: CASSRDRDNSPLHF. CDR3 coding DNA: TGTGCCAGCAGCAGGGACAGGGATAATTCACCCCTCCACTTT.

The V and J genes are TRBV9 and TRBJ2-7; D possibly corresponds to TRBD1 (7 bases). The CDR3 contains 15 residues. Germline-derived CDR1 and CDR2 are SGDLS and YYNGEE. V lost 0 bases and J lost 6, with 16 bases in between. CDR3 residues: CASSVARDSSREQYF. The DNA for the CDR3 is TGTGCCAGCAGCGTAGCGCGGGACAGCTCCCGCGAGCAGTACTTC.

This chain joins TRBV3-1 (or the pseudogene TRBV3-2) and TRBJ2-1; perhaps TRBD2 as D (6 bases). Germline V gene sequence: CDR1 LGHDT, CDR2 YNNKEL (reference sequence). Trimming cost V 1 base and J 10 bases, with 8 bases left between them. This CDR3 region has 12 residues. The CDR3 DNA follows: TGTGCCAGCAGCCAAGGCAGCGGGGAGCAGTTCTTC. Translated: CASSQGSGEQFF.

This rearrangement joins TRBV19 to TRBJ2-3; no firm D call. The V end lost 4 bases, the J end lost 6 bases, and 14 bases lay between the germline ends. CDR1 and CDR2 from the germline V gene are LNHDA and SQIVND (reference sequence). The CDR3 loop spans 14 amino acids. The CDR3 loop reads CASSTRTAADTQYF. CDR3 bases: TGTGCCAGTAGTACTCGTACCGCAGCGGATACGCAGTATTTT.

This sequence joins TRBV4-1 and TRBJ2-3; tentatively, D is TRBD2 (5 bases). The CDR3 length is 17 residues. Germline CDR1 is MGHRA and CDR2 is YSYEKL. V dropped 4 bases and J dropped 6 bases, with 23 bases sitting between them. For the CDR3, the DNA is TGCGCCAGCAGCCCCCGATTTTTGCAGCGGAGTTCGGATACGCAGTATTTT. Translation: CASSPRFLQRSSDTQYF.

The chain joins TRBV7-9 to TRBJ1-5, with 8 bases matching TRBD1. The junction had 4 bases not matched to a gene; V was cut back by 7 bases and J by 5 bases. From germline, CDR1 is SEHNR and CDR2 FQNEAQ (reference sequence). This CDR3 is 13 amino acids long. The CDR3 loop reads CASTRGLDQPQHF. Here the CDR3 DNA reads TGTGCCAGCACCAGGGGGCTTGATCAGCCCCAGCATTTT.

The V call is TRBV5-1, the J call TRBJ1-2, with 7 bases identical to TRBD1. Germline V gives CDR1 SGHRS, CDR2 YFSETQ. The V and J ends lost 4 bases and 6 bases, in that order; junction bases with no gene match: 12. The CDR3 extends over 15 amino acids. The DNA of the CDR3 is TGCGCCAGCAGCACCGGGACAGCCAATACCCATGGCTACACCTTC. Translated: CASSTGTANTHGYTF.

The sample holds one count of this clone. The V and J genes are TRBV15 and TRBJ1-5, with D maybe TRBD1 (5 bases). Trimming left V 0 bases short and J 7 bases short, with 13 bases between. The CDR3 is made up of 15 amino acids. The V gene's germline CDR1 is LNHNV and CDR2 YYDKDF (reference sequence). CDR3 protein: CATSRESGLRQPQHF. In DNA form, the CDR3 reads TGTGCCACCAGCAGAGAGTCAGGGTTGAGACAGCCCCAGCATTTT. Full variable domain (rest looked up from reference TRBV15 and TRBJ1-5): DAMVIQNPRYQVTQFGKPVTLSCSQTLNHNVMYWYQQKSSQAPKLLFHYYDKDFNNEADTPDNFQSRRPNTSFCFLDIRSPGLGDTAMYLCATSRESGLRQPQHFGDGTRLSIL.